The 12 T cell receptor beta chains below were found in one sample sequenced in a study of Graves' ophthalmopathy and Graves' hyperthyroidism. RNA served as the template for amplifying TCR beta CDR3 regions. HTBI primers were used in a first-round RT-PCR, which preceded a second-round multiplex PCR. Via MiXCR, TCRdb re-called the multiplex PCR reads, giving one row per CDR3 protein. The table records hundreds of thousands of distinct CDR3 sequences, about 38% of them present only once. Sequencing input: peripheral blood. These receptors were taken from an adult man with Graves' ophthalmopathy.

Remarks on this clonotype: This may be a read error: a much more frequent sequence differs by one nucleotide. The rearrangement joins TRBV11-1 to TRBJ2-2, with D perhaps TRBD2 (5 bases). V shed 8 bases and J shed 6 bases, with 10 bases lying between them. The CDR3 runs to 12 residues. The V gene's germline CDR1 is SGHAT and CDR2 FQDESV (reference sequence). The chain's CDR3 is CASGSEAGELFF. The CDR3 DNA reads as TGTGCCAGCGGCTCGGAGGCCGGGGAGCTGTTTTTT.

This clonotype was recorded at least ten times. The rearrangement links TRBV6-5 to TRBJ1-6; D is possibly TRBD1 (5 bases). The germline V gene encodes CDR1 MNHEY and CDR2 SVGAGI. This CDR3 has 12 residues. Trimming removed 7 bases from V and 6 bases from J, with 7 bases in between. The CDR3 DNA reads TGTGCCAGCAAACAGGTTAATTCACCCCTCCACTTT. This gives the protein CASKQVNSPLHF.

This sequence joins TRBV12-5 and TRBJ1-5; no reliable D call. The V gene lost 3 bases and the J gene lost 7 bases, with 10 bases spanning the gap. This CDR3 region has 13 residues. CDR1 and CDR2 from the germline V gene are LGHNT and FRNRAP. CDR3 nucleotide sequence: TGTGCTAGTGGTTTCCTGGGGTGGCAGCCCCAGCATTTT. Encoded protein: CASGFLGWQPQHF.

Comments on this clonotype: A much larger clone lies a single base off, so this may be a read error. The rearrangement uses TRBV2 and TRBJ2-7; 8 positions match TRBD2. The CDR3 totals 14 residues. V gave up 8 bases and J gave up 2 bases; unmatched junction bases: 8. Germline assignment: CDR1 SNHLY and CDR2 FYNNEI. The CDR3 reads CASVQRESPYEQYF. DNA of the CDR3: TGTGCCAGCGTTCAGCGGGAGAGCCCCTACGAGCAGTACTTC.

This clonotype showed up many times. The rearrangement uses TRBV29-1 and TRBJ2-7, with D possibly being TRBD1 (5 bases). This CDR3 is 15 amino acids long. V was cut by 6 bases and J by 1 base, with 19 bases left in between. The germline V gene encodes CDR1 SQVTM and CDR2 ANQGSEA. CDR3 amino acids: CSVALTLDTSYEQYF. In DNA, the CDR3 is TGCAGCGTCGCTCTTACTCTGGACACATCCTACGAGCAGTACTTC.

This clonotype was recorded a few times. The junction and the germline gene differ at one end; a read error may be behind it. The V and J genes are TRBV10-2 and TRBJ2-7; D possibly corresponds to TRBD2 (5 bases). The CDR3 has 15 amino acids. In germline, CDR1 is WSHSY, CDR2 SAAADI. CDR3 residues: CASSRPGVFSYEQYF. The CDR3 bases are TGTGCCAGCAGCCGCCCCGGGGTGTTCTCCTACGAGCAGTACTTC.

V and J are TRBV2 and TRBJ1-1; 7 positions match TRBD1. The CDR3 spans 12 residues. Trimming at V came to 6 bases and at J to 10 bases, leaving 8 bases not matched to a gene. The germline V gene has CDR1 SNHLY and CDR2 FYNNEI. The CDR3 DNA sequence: TGTGCCAGCAGCCCCCCTCGGACAGGAGCTTTCTTT. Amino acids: CASSPPRTGAFF. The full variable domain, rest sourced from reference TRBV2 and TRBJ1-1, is EPEVTQTPSHQVTQMGQEVILRCVPISNHLYFYWYRQILGQKVEFLVSFYNNEISEKSEIFDDQFSVERPDGSNFTLKIRSTKLEDSAMYFCASSPPRTGAFFGQGTRLTVV.

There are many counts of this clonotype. CDR3 nucleotide sequence: TGTGCCAGCAGCTTAGATGAGAATCAGCCCCAGCATTTT. Its protein is CASSLDENQPQHF. The rearrangement links TRBV7-2 to TRBJ1-5; D unclear. This CDR3 region has 13 residues. From germline, CDR1 is SGHTA and CDR2 FQGNSA. V shed 1 base and J shed 4 bases, with 5 bases lying between them.

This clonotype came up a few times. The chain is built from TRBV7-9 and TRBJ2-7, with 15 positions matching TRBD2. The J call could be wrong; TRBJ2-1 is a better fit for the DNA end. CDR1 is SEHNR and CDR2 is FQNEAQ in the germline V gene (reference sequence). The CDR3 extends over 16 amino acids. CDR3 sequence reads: CASSPWTSGRASEQFF. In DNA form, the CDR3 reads TGTGCCAGCAGCCCCTGGACTAGCGGGAGGGCGAGTGAGCAGTTCTTC.

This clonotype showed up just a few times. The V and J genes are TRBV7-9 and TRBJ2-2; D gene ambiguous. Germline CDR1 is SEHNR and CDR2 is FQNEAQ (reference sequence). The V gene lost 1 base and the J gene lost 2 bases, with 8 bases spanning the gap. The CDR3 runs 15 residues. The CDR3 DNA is TGTGCCAGCAGCTTAGGTCGGGTCAACACCGGGGAGCTGTTTTTT. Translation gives CASSLGRVNTGELFF.

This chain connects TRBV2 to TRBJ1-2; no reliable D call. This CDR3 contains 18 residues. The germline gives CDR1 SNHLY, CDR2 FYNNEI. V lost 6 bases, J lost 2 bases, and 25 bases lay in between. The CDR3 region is CASSHYSPTDPKNYGYTF. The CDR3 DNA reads TGTGCCAGCAGCCATTATTCCCCAACGGACCCTAAGAACTATGGCTACACCTTC. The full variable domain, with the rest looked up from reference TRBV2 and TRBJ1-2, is EPEVTQTPSHQVTQMGQEVILRCVPISNHLYFYWYRQILGQKVEFLVSFYNNEISEKSEIFDDQFSVERPDGSNFTLKIRSTKLEDSAMYFCASSHYSPTDPKNYGYTFGSGTRLTVV.

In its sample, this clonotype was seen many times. The CDR3 bases are TGCAGTGCTAGAGGAGACACCGACTACGAGCAGTACTTC. This translates into CSARGDTDYEQYF. The gene calls are TRBV20-1 and TRBJ2-7; D ambiguous. V was clipped by 1 base and J by 3 bases, with 10 bases between them. CDR1 and CDR2 (germline): DFQATT, SNEGSKA (reference sequence). CDR3 length equals 13 residues.